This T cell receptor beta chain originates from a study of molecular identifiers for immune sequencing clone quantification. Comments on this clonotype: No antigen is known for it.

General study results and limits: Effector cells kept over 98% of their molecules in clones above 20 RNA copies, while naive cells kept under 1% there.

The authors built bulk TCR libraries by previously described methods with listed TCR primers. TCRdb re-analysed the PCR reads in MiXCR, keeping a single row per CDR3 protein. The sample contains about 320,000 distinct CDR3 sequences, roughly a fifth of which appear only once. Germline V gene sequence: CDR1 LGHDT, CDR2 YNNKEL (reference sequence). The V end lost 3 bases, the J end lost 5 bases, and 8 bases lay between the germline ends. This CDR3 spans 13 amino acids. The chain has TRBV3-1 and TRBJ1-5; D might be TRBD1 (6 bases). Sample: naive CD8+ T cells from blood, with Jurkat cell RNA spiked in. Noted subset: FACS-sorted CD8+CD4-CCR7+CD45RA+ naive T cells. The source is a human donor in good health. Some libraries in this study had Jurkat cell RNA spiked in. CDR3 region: CASSHPGDQPQHF. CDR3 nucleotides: TGTGCCAGCAGCCACCCAGGGGATCAGCCCCAGCATTTT.